These T cell receptor beta chains were read from a single sample in a study of cytomegalovirus exposure and HLA in healthy donors. Sequenced by immunoSEQ multiplex PCR; TCRdb stores in-frame clones only, minus some. The data contain approximately 110,000 clones, about 86% of them singletons. Source material: PBMCs. The source is a woman aged 30 to 39 in good health and CMV-seronegative. The CDR3 runs from the conserved cysteine through the conserved F or W. The D gene is left open where the match is weak. A row's size may be missing; if present it is once, few, many or a size class.

>.|14|.|TRBV5-4|TRBJ1-3
TGTGCCAGCAGCTTAGGACAGAGCGGAAACACCATATATTTT
CASSLGQSGNTIYF
>.|16|.|TRBV4-1|TRBJ2-4
TGCGCCAGCAGCCAACCCAGCCGGGAACCCAAAAACATTCAGTACTTC
CASSQPSREPKNIQYF
>TRBD1|13|.|TRBV7-2|TRBJ1-1
TGTGCCAGCAGCTACGAGGACAGGCTAGAAGCTTTCTTT
CASSYEDRLEAFF
>.|16|.|TRBV7-8|TRBJ2-3
TGTGCCAGCAGCTTAGGGCAATTGACTGGCACAGATACGCAGTATTTT
CASSLGQLTGTDTQYF
>TRBD2|15|few|TRBV12-5|TRBJ2-7
TGTGCTAGTGGAAACCTGGGACTAGCGGGCTACGAGCAGTACTTC
CASGNLGLAGYEQYF
>TRBD2|14|.|TRBV19|TRBJ2-1
TGTGCCAGCTCGGGACTACAATTCTACAATGAGCAGTTCTTC
CASSGLQFYNEQFF
>.|13|.|TRBV7-9|TRBJ2-5
TGTGCCAGCACCTCTAGGCCCCAAGAGACCCAGTACTTC
CASTSRPQETQYF
>TRBD2|15|.|TRBV7-9|TRBJ2-1
TGTGCCAGCAGCTTAGATCGGACTAGCGGGAACCGCAAGTTCTTC
CASSLDRTSGNRKFF
>TRBD1|13|.|TRBV6-5|TRBJ2-7
TGTGCCAGCAGGCCGGGACAGTTTGACAAGCAGTACTTC
CASRPGQFDKQYF
>.|14|.|TRBV5-1|TRBJ2-2
TGCGCCAGCAGCTTGATCGCGCTCACCGGGGAGCTGTTTTTT
CASSLIALTGELFF
>.|15|.|TRBV5-1|TRBJ2-3
TGCGCCAGCAGCTTGGAGGGCAGGGTAACAGATACGCAGTATTTT
CASSLEGRVTDTQYF
>.|16|.|TRBV6-6|TRBJ2-6
TGTGCCAGCAGCCTACCCGGAGGCTCTGGGGCCAACGTCCTGACTTTC
CASSLPGGSGANVLTF
>.|14|.|TRBV30|TRBJ2-3
TGTGCCTGGAGTGAAGGATACAGGGTGGATACGCAGTATTTT
CAWSEGYRVDTQYF
>TRBD1|15|few|TRBV19|TRBJ2-7
TGTGCCAGTAGTATAGTTCAGCGGGACAGGGGCGAGCAGTACTTC
CASSIVQRDRGEQYF
>TRBD1|18|.|TRBV4-3|TRBJ2-2
TGCGCCAGCAGCCAAGGGGACAGGGGATATTCGAACACCGGGGAGCTGTTTTTT
CASSQGDRGYSNTGELFF
>.|15|.|TRBV18|TRBJ1-4
TGTGCCAGCTCACCACGGACAGCGAATAATGAAAAACTGTTTTTT
CASSPRTANNEKLFF
>.|11|few|TRBV2|TRBJ1-3
TGTGCCAGCAAAGCAAAGATCACCATATATTTT
CASKAKITIYF
>.|13|.|TRBV27|TRBJ1-1
TGTGCCAGCAGCTTCCCGGGGGACACTGAAGCTTTCTTT
CASSFPGDTEAFF
>TRBD1|14|.|TRBV6-5|TRBJ2-2
TGTGCCAGCAGTTCCGACAGGGAATGGGGGGAGCTGTTTTTT
CASSSDREWGELFF
>TRBD2|15|.|TRBV25-1|TRBJ2-7
TGTGCCAGCAGTCAGCCTAGCGGGAGGGTCGACGAGCAGTACTTC
CASSQPSGRVDEQYF
>.|16|.|TRBV18|TRBJ2-1
TGTGCCAGCTCACCCCGGGACACCCCAGACCACAATGAGCAGTTCTTC
CASSPRDTPDHNEQFF
>.|13|few|TRBV7-6|TRBJ2-7
TGTGCCAGCAGCTTAGGACAGGACTACGAGCAGTACTTC
CASSLGQDYEQYF
>TRBD1|12|.|TRBV4-1|TRBJ2-1
TGCGCCAGCAGTCAAGTAGGGACAGGGAAGTTCTTC
CASSQVGTGKFF
>.|13|.|TRBV9|TRBJ1-1
TGTGCCAGCAGCGCTCAGGGGCACACTGAAGCTTTCTTT
CASSAQGHTEAFF
>TRBD2|19|once|TRBV12-5|TRBJ2-2
TGTGCTAGTGGTTCCCACCACTCAAGCGGGAGGGAATTGCACGGGGAGCTGTTTTTT
CASGSHHSSGRELHGELFF
>TRBD1|15|.|TRBV7-2|TRBJ1-4
TGTGCCAGCAGTACCACGACAGGGGGCTTTGAAAAACTGTTTTTT
CASSTTTGGFEKLFF
>.|13|.|TRBV6-5|TRBJ2-7
TGTGCCAGCACCAACCCGCCCGGGGGCGAGCAGTACTTC
CASTNPPGGEQYF
>TRBD2|16|.|TRBV4-1|TRBJ2-5
TGCGCCAGCAGCCAAGATGAGCGGGAAAGCCAAGAGACCCAGTACTTC
CASSQDERESQETQYF
>TRBD1|13|.|TRBV19|TRBJ2-7
TGTGCCAGTAGTAGGGACAGGGGCTACGAGCAGTACTTC
CASSRDRGYEQYF
>.|12|.|TRBV6-5|TRBJ2-3
TGTGCCAGCAGTTACCTGCGGGGTACGCAGTATTTT
CASSYLRGTQYF
>.|13|.|TRBV14|TRBJ2-5
TGTGCCAGCAGCAAAGGACTGGGAGAGACCCAGTACTTC
CASSKGLGETQYF
>.|14|.|TRBV7-2|TRBJ1-5
TGTGCCAGCAGCTTAAACAGGGGCAATCAGCCCCAGCATTTT
CASSLNRGNQPQHF
>.|17|.|TRBV12-5|TRBJ1-2
TGTGCTAGTGGTTTGTTATACCTACAGGCCTCTGCGAATGGCTACACCTTC
CASGLLYLQASANGYTF
>.|13|.|TRBV7-9|TRBJ2-7
TGTGCCAGCAGCTTATCCGGGACCTACGAGCAGTACTTC
CASSLSGTYEQYF
>TRBD2|13|few|TRBV7-2|TRBJ2-3
TGTGCCAGCAGCCCTGGACTAGCGGGAGGCACGCATTTT
CASSPGLAGGTHF
>.|13|.|TRBV7-2|TRBJ2-1
TGTGCCAGCAGCTTAGGGAGGGTCGATGAGCAGTTCTTC
CASSLGRVDEQFF
>.|14|few|TRBV4-1|TRBJ2-1
TGCGCCAGCAGCCAAGTCGGGAGCGGCAATGAGCAGTTCTTC
CASSQVGSGNEQFF
>TRBD2|15|.|TRBV4-2|TRBJ2-3
TGTGCCAGCAGCCAAGGCCTAGCGGGAGTCGATACGCAGTATTTT
CASSQGLAGVDTQYF
>TRBD1|14|once|TRBV19|TRBJ1-4
TGTGCCAGTAGGCCTGACAGGGACCCTGAAAAACTGTTTTTT
CASRPDRDPEKLFF
>.|14|.|TRBV7-2|TRBJ2-2
TGTGCCAGCAGCCCTTACAAGAACACCGGGGAGCTGTTTTTT
CASSPYKNTGELFF
>.|14|few|TRBV14|TRBJ2-1
TGTGCCAGCAGCCCTACTAGCTATTACAATGAGCAGTTCTTC
CASSPTSYYNEQFF
>TRBD2|16|once|TRBV6-1|TRBJ2-2
TGTGCCAGCAGTGAGCAACTAGCGTCGAACACCGGGGAGCTGTTTTTT
CASSEQLASNTGELFF
>.|14|.|TRBV14|TRBJ1-4
TGTGCCAGCAGCCTACAGGTCTCAAGTCAGAAACTGTTTTTT
CASSLQVSSQKLFF
>.|19|.|TRBV27|TRBJ1-4
TGTGCCAGCGGCCCACCTCGGCGAGGGGGATGGGTGAATATAGAAAAACTGTTTTTT
CASGPPRRGGWVNIEKLFF
>.|12|.|TRBV7-9|TRBJ2-7
TGTGCCAGCTCCGGGTCAGCCTACGAGCAGTACTTC
CASSGSAYEQYF
>TRBD2|16|.|TRBV19|TRBJ2-2
TGTGCCAGTAAGGAGAAGCGGGAGGCGACGACCGGGGAGCTGTTTTTT
CASKEKREATTGELFF
>.|12|few|TRBV27|TRBJ1-2
TGTGCCAGCAGACCCGACGGGTATGGCTACACCTTC
CASRPDGYGYTF
>.|16|few|TRBV4-3|TRBJ1-5
TGCGCCAGCAGCCAAGATTTGTGGAGAAGCAATCAGCCCCAGCATTTT
CASSQDLWRSNQPQHF